Below, 31 T cell receptor gamma chains from the same sample are listed, as sequenced in a study of Vδ1+ human thymocytes. Study outcomes and limitations: Thymic TRG and TRD repertoires appeared highly polyclonal, with Gaussian CDR3 length distributions.

Their antigen targets remain unknown. RNA was extracted from the cells and then reverse transcribed. The CDR3 regions were amplified by multiplex PCR from V-gene primers to a constant-region primer. TCRdb re-called the multiplex PCR reads via CATT. The sample consists of roughly 7,000 gamma-chain clones, roughly 40% of them appearing once. The sample consisted of Vdelta1+ gamma-delta thymocytes from the thymus. Noted subset: FACS-sorted CD3+ TCRalphabeta- TCRVdelta1+ TCRVdelta2- thymocytes. The receptor source for this set is a boy less than two years old who had congenital heart surgery.

This chain connects TRGV4 to TRGJ1 or TRGJ2. After removal of 3 bases from V and 3 bases from J, the junction contained 5 bases not matched to a gene. The germline V gene encodes CDR1 EGSTGY and CDR2 YDSYTSSV. There are 13 residues in the CDR3. CDR3 sequence reads: CATWDFAYYKKLF. DNA for the CDR3: TGTGCCACCTGGGATTTCGCTTATTATAAGAAACTCTTT.

In this sample, this clone turned up once. A J gene of TRGJ1 or TRGJ2 was called, though the V gene was not. This CDR3 has 11 residues. Here the CDR3 DNA reads TGTGCCTTGTGGGAGGGGGATAAGAAACTCTTT. This codes for CALWEGDKKLF.

This clone came up a few times. Relative to the germline gene, one junction end is altered; a read error may explain this. The V gene is TRGV9, the J gene TRGJ1 or TRGJ2. The germline CDR1 and CDR2 sequences are GITISATS and ISYDGTV (reference sequence). The CDR3 covers 12 residues. The CDR3 is CALGEGRGKKLF. DNA of the CDR3: TGTGCCTTGGGGGAGGGGCGGGGGAAGAAACTCTTT.

This clone was counted a single time. The germline gene is not matched at one end of the junction; a read error may be the cause. J is TRGJP and V is TRGV9. The J gene, not given by TCRdb, was assigned here from a germline match of the nucleotide sequence. This CDR3 region has 16 residues. Germline V CDR1 and CDR2: GITISATS, ISYDGTV (reference sequence). The CDR3 DNA reads TGTGCCTTGTGGGAGGGCTTAGAGTTGGACAAAAAAATCAAGGTATTT. Its protein is CALWEGLELDKKIKVF.

In its sample, this clone was seen a few times. The junction does not match germline at one end; this may be a read error. The rearrangement links TRGV9 to TRGJP1. CDR1 is GITISATS and CDR2 is ISYDGTV in the germline V gene (reference sequence). The CDR3 is 15 amino acids. CDR3 sequence (DNA): TGTGCCTTGTGGTGGGAGGGGACCACTGGTTGGTTCAAGATATTC. It yields the protein CALWWEGTTGWFKIF.

There are a few counts of this clone. The chain recombines TRGV3 with TRGJ1 or TRGJ2. V lost 3 bases, J lost 5 bases, and 4 bases stayed unmatched. Germline V gene sequence: CDR1 VTNTFY, CDR2 YDVSTARD (reference sequence). The CDR3 covers 12 residues. The CDR3 nucleotides read TGTGCCACCTGGGACCGCCATTATAAGAAACTCTTT. Its translation is CATWDRHYKKLF.

The chain couples TRGV5 to TRGJP2. The J gene was missing in TCRdb and was found by matching the end of the DNA to germline. The CDR3 contains 14 residues. Looked up from germline, CDR1 is VINAFY and CDR2 is YDVSNSKD. V lost 0 bases, J lost 11 bases, and 9 bases stayed unmatched. The CDR3 nucleotides read TGTGCCACCTGGGACAGGCGTGGAAGGTGGATCAAGACGTTT. Protein product: CATWDRRGRWIKTF.

In the case of this clone: At one end the junction does not follow the germline gene, possibly because of a read error. The chain links TRGV9 to TRGJ1 or TRGJ2. The germline gives CDR1 GITISATS, CDR2 ISYDGTV (reference sequence). CDR3 length: 13 residues. Here the CDR3 DNA reads TGTACCTTGTGGGAGGCAAATTATTATAAGAAACTCTTT. The encoded protein is CTLWEANYYKKLF.

The rearrangement joins TRGV8 to TRGJ1 or TRGJ2. Trimming removed 9 bases from V and 6 bases from J; junction bases left unmatched: 11. This CDR3 is built from 12 residues. From germline, CDR1 is VENAVY and CDR2 YDSYNSRV. CDR3 bases: TGTGCCACCGGGGCCCCTTTTTATAAGAAACTCTTT. The encoded protein is CATGAPFYKKLF.

This chain links TRGV3 with TRGJ1 or TRGJ2. The J gene comes from matching the DNA to germline here; TCRdb lacks it. The length of the CDR3 is 13 residues. CDR1 and CDR2 (germline): VTNTFY, YDVSTARD (reference sequence). V dropped 3 bases and J dropped 7; count of bases not matched to a gene: 9. CDR3 DNA: TGTGCCACCTGGGACGCCCCGAGATATAAGAAACTCTTT. Its translation: CATWDAPRYKKLF.

This clone was seen more than once but under ten times. V and J are TRGV4 and TRGJ1 or TRGJ2. V was clipped by 5 bases and J by 6 bases; unmatched bases: 10. Germline CDR1 EGSTGY, CDR2 YDSYTSSV. The length of the CDR3 is 13 residues. The CDR3 region has the DNA TGTGCCACCTGGGCGGTTCAAGGTTATAAGAAACTCTTT. This sequence encodes CATWAVQGYKKLF.

The genes are TRGV3 and TRGJ1 or TRGJ2. Matching the DNA to germline supplied the J gene, which TCRdb does not give. This CDR3 comprises 14 residues. Trimming took 2 bases from V and 4 from J; bases not matched to a gene: 8. CDR1 is VTNTFY, CDR2 YDVSTARD, per germline (reference sequence). The DNA of the CDR3 is TGTGCCACCTGGGACAAGATGGACTATTATAAGAAACTCTTT. This encodes CATWDKMDYYKKLF.

In its sample, this clone was seen a few times. The rearrangement uses TRGV8 and TRGJ1 or TRGJ2. Germline lookup yields CDR1 VENAVY and CDR2 YDSYNSRV. The CDR3 is made up of 14 amino acids. Trimming cost V 3 bases and J 1 base; bases outside gene matches: 6. The DNA for the CDR3 is TGTGCCACCTGGGATGGCGAAAATTATTATAAGAAACTCTTT. It specifies CATWDGENYYKKLF.

The chain is built from TRGV4 and TRGJ1 or TRGJ2. Germline matching of the DNA provided the J gene here, since TCRdb leaves it blank. There are 12 residues in the CDR3. Germline V lookup: CDR1 EGSTGY, CDR2 YDSYTSSV. V lost 0 bases, J lost 10 bases, and 6 bases stayed unmatched. CDR3 protein: CATWDGRGKKLF. In DNA form, the CDR3 reads TGTGCCACCTGGGATGGGCGGGGAAAGAAACTCTTT.

The V gene is uncalled and the J gene is TRGJ1 or TRGJ2. The CDR3 is made up of 14 amino acids. CDR3 DNA: TGTGCCACCTGGGATGATTCGAATTATTATAAGAAACTCTTT. This codes for CATWDDSNYYKKLF.

This clone was observed a few times. The chain joins TRGV4 to TRGJ1 or TRGJ2. TCRdb lists no J gene, so it was determined here by aligning the DNA to germline. Germline CDR1 and CDR2: EGSTGY and YDSYTSSV. V lost 0 bases to trimming and J lost 11 bases; unmatched junction nucleotides: 13. This CDR3 has 14 amino acids. CDR3 sequence: CATWDGPGSKEKLF. The CDR3 DNA sequence: TGTGCCACCTGGGATGGGCCAGGGAGTAAGGAGAAACTCTTT.

The gene calls are TRGV5 and TRGJ1 or TRGJ2. Germline matching of the DNA provided the J gene here, since TCRdb leaves it blank. V dropped 5 bases and J dropped 3; count of bases not matched to a gene: 4. This CDR3 has 12 amino acids. From germline, CDR1 is VINAFY and CDR2 YDVSNSKD. CDR3 DNA: TGTGCCACCTGGGCGACTTATTATAAGAAACTCTTT. Translation gives CATWATYYKKLF.

About this clone itself: This sample also contains other DNA sequences that code for the same CDR3. The chain recombines TRGV4 with TRGJP2. Here the J gene was assigned by germline matching of the DNA, as TCRdb has none. CDR3 length: 12 amino acids. The V gene end was trimmed by 0 bases and the J gene end by 8 bases; junction bases not matched to a gene: 0. CDR1 and CDR2 (germline): EGSTGY, YDSYTSSV. The CDR3 here is CATWDGDWIKTF. The CDR3, as DNA: TGTGCCACCTGGGATGGGGATTGGATCAAGACGTTT.

This clone occurred a few times. The gene calls are TRGV2 and TRGJ1 or TRGJ2. The germline V gene encodes CDR1 EGSNGY and CDR2 YDSYNSKV. CDR3 length: 11 residues. J lost 9 bases, V lost 0 bases, and 2 bases had no gene match. The CDR3 loop reads CATWDGLKKLF. CDR3 DNA: TGTGCCACCTGGGACGGGCTTAAGAAACTCTTT.

V and J are TRGV5 and TRGJP2. TCRdb records no J gene; here it was assigned by comparing the DNA to germline. V was clipped by 3 bases and J by 4 bases; unmatched bases: 8. Germline CDR1 reads VINAFY; CDR2 reads YDVSNSKD. CDR3 length: 15 amino acids. CDR3 loop: CATWDSSNSDWIKTF. The CDR3 nucleotides are TGTGCCACCTGGGACTCCTCGAATAGTGATTGGATCAAGACGTTT.

This chain uses TRGV4 with TRGJ1 or TRGJ2. TCRdb supplies no J gene; here it was assigned by aligning the nucleotide sequence to germline. The V gene's germline CDR1 is EGSTGY and CDR2 YDSYTSSV. CDR3 size: 12 residues. Unmatched junction bases numbered 5, after V lost 0 bases and J lost 9 bases. CDR3 bases: TGTGCCACCTGGGATGGGTCGAGTAAGAAACTCTTT. It codes for CATWDGSSKKLF.

This clone was observed a few times. The chain links TRGV3 to TRGJ1 or TRGJ2. Germline V gene lookup returns CDR1 VTNTFY and CDR2 YDVSTARD (reference sequence). The CDR3 spans 11 residues. Trimming took 5 bases from V and 10 from J; bases not matched to a gene: 8. The CDR3 here is CATWGRTKKLF. The CDR3 DNA is TGTGCCACCTGGGGCCGAACGAAGAAACTCTTT.

A remark on this clone: Other DNA sequences from this sample encode an identical CDR3 as well. The V and J genes are TRGV5 and TRGJ1 or TRGJ2. TCRdb carries no J gene annotation; the J gene was assigned here by matching the DNA with germline. Germline-derived CDR1 and CDR2 are VINAFY and YDVSNSKD. This CDR3 has 13 amino acids. V lost 1 base and J lost 12; bases outside the gene matches: 12. The CDR3 nucleotides are TGTGCCACCTGGGACAGCCGAACCTTTCTGAAACTCTTT. Its translation: CATWDSRTFLKLF.

This clone was seen a few times. J is TRGJ1 or TRGJ2 and V is TRGV8. Per germline, CDR1 VENAVY and CDR2 YDSYNSRV. The CDR3 has 11 residues. J lost 12 bases, V lost 5 bases, and 10 bases had no gene match. CDR3 residues: CATWGEAGKLF. The CDR3 DNA follows: TGTGCCACCTGGGGCGAGGCTGGGAAACTCTTT.

The chain uses TRGV9 and TRGJP1. The J segment lost 4 bases and the V segment lost 2 bases, leaving 10 bases of the junction unmatched. The CDR3 has 16 residues. Germline V gives CDR1 GITISATS, CDR2 ISYDGTV (reference sequence). CDR3 protein: CALWEAYDHTGWFKIF. Written as DNA, the CDR3 is TGTGCCTTGTGGGAGGCCTATGACCACACTGGTTGGTTCAAGATATTT.

The rearrangement uses TRGV9 and TRGJP1. This CDR3 has 12 amino acids. V lost 5 bases to trimming and J lost 12 bases; unmatched junction nucleotides: 9. The germline gives CDR1 GITISATS, CDR2 ISYDGTV (reference sequence). CDR3 loop: CALWGAGRFKIF. In DNA form, the CDR3 reads TGTGCCTTGTGGGGTGCGGGGCGGTTCAAGATATTT.

This clone appeared a few times. V and J are TRGV5 and TRGJ1 or TRGJ2. The CDR3 extends over 13 amino acids. V was clipped by 2 bases and J by 3 bases; unmatched bases: 4. The germline V gene encodes CDR1 VINAFY and CDR2 YDVSNSKD. CDR3 loop: CATWDKSYYKKLF. In DNA, the CDR3 is TGTGCCACCTGGGACAAAAGTTATTATAAGAAACTCTTT.

Without a V gene call, the J gene is given as TRGJ1 or TRGJ2. This CDR3 spans 13 amino acids. This CDR3 reads CATWEMNYYKKLF. CDR3 in DNA: TGTGCCACCTGGGAGATGAATTATTATAAGAAACTCTTT.

No V segment was called; the J segment is TRGJ1 or TRGJ2. The CDR3 covers 15 residues. The CDR3 loop is CALWDSRVFYYKKLF. The CDR3 nucleotides read TGTGCCTTGTGGGACTCCCGAGTATTTTATTATAAGAAACTCTTT.

V gene TRGV9 combines with J gene TRGJ1 or TRGJ2. In the absence of a J gene in TCRdb, the DNA was matched to germline to assign it here. J gave up 10 bases and V 6 bases, and 6 bases lay outside the gene matches. The CDR3 consists of 10 residues. Per germline, CDR1 GITISATS and CDR2 ISYDGTV (reference sequence). In DNA, the CDR3 is TGTGCCTTGTGGCTAGACAAGAAACTCTTT. Translation gives CALWLDKKLF.

Comment on this clone: This may be a read error, as it is one base from a much larger clone. Within the sample, other DNA sequences also encode this same CDR3. The V call is TRGV4, the J call TRGJ1 or TRGJ2. Assignment of the J gene here rests on matching the DNA to germline, because TCRdb gives none. After removal of 0 bases from V and 4 bases from J, the junction contained 3 bases not matched to a gene. This CDR3 has 13 residues. Germline CDR1 EGSTGY, CDR2 YDSYTSSV. The CDR3 DNA reads as TGTGCCACCTGGGATGGGCGCTATTATAAGAAACTCTTT. Its protein is CATWDGRYYKKLF.